Here is one T cell receptor beta chain with its context. Antigen specificity is unknown. This entry comes from a study of PD-1 blockade in classical Hodgkin lymphoma. Every one of the patients relapsed after autologous stem cell transplantation (brentuximab vedotin exposure was variable). Complete response, partial response or progressive disease was each patient's best response. Clones were sequenced by immunoSEQ multiplex PCR, and TCRdb holds only the in-frame ones, with some missing. The sample carries 20,000 or so clones, around 67% recorded once. The germline gives CDR1 MNHEY, CDR2 SVGAGI. This CDR3 spans 15 amino acids. The ends lost 6 bases at V and 7 bases at J; junction bases unmatched: 14. Study observations and caveats: Diminished baseline TCR diversity has been reported in newly diagnosed patients relative to healthy donors.

The chain joins TRBV6-5 to TRBJ2-7; 8 bases are a match to TRBD1. The TCR sequence derives from a human donor with classical Hodgkin lymphoma. Specimen: peripheral blood mononuclear cells (PBMCs), collected before the second cycle of nivolumab. CDR3 protein: CASSDRGFSVGEQYF. Written as DNA, the CDR3 is TGTGCCAGCAGCGACAGGGGCTTTTCGGTGGGGGAGCAGTACTTC.